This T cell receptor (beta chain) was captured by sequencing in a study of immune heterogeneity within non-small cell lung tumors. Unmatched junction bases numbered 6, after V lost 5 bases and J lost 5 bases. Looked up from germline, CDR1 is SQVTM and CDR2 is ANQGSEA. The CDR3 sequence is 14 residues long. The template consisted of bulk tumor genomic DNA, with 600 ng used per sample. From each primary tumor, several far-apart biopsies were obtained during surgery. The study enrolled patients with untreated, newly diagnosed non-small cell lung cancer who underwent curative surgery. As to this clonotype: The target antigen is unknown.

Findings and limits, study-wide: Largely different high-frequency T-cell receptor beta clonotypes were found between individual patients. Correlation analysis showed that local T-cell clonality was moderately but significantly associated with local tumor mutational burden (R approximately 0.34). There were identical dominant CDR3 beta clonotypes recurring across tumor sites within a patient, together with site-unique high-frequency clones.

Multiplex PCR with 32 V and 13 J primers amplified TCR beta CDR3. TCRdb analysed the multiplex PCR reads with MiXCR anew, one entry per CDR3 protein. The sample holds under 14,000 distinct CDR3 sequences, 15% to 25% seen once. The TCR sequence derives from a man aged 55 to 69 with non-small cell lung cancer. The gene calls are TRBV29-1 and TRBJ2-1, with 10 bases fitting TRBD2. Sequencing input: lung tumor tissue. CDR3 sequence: CSVSGLAANNEQFF. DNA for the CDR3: TGCAGCGTTTCCGGACTAGCGGCCAACAATGAGCAGTTCTTC.